The 17 T cell receptor beta chains below were found in one sample sequenced in a study of circulating CD8 cells and anti-PD-1 response in melanoma. The QIAseq Immune Repertoire TCR panel built the libraries from 15 ng of total RNA. MiXCR, run by TCRdb on the reads, gives a single entry per CDR3 protein. The profile shows 500 or so distinct CDR3 sequences, 3.5% to 4.5% of them singletons. From live CD3+CD8+TCRalphabeta+ cells, four PD-1 and/or TIGIT subsets were sorted. The sequenced sample was CD8+ T cells from PBMCs, obtained at baseline or after one month of anti-PD-1 therapy (not recorded which). The receptors shown here come from a human donor with melanoma.

This clonotype is deemed large (0.1 to 1%). CDR3 region: CASSAGTGVLDTQYF. CDR3 nucleotide sequence: TGTGCCAGTAGTGCCGGGACAGGGGTCTTAGATACGCAGTATTTT. This chain connects TRBV19 to TRBJ2-3; TRBD1 agrees at 10 bases. From germline, CDR1 is LNHDA and CDR2 SQIVND (reference sequence). Trimming took 5 bases from V and 5 from J; bases not matched to a gene: 7. The CDR3 consists of 15 residues. The full variable domain, in which reference TRBV19 and TRBJ2-3 provide the parts outside the CDR3, is DGGITQSPKYLFRKEGQNVTLSCEQNLNHDAMYWYRQDPGQGLRLIYYSQIVNDFQKGDIAEGYSVSREKKESFPLTVTSAQKNPTAFYLCASSAGTGVLDTQYFGPGTRLTVL.

In this sample, this clonotype is large. The chain combines TRBV2 with TRBJ2-3; D unclear. Trimming removed 2 bases from V and 0 bases from J, with 3 bases in between. CDR1 SNHLY and CDR2 FYNNEI come from the germline V gene. This CDR3 is built from 13 residues. CDR3 coding DNA: TGTGCCAGCAGTGAATGGAGCACAGATACGCAGTATTTT. This encodes CASSEWSTDTQYF.

Within the sample, this clonotype is large (0.1 to 1%). The CDR3 spells CASSIATIAEQFF. CDR3 in DNA: TGTGCCAGTAGTATAGCAACGATTGCTGAGCAGTTCTTC. The V gene is TRBV19, the J gene TRBJ2-1; D gene unclear. Trimming took off 1 base at V and 9 bases at J, with 10 bases between the two ends. Per germline, CDR1 LNHDA and CDR2 SQIVND (reference sequence). This CDR3 is built from 13 residues.

By proportion, this clonotype is large. The genes are TRBV29-1 and TRBJ2-1; possible D gene TRBD2, 5 bases. Germline values: CDR1 SQVTM, CDR2 ANQGSEA. This CDR3 is built from 11 residues. Trimming pared 7 bases from V and 8 bases from J, leaving 12 bases between. In nucleotides, the CDR3 is TGCAGCGCCCCCCGAGGGCATGAGCAGTTCTTC. Its translation: CSAPRGHEQFF.

This rearrangement joins TRBV19 to TRBJ2-1; D gene ambiguous. Germline V gives CDR1 LNHDA, CDR2 SQIVND (reference sequence). The CDR3 contains 12 residues. The V end lost 3 bases, the J end lost 5 bases, and 5 bases lay between the germline ends. The CDR3 coding sequence is TGTGCCAGTAGTATTGGTAACAATGAGCAGTTCTTC. Protein: CASSIGNNEQFF.

This clonotype counts as medium-sized (0.01 to 0.1%). A much bigger clone sits one base away, suggesting this may be a read error. The V call is TRBV2, the J call TRBJ1-6; no firm D call. Germline V CDR1 and CDR2: SNHLY, FYNNEI. The CDR3 spans 16 residues. CDR3 sequence reads: CASSESRSSYNSPPHF. The CDR3 nucleotides are TGTGCCAGCAGTGAAAGTAGGAGCTCCTATAATTCACCCCCCCACTTT.

In its sample, this clonotype is medium-sized. The rearrangement joins TRBV29-1 to TRBJ2-1; D might be TRBD2 (5 bases). Germline V lookup: CDR1 SQVTM, CDR2 ANQGSEA. Between the trimmed V and J ends, which lost 0 bases and 1 base, there was a span of 16 bases. The CDR3 has 17 amino acids. CDR3 region: CSVEDRSTAESYNEQFF. CDR3 DNA: TGCAGCGTTGAAGATCGGTCCACAGCGGAATCCTACAATGAGCAGTTCTTC.

Points on this clonotype: This may arise from a read error, as a much more abundant clone is one base away. The V gene is TRBV19, the J gene TRBJ2-3; D is ambiguous. CDR3 length: 12 residues. CDR1 is LNHDA, CDR2 SQIVND, per germline (reference sequence). Written as DNA, the CDR3 is TGTACCAGTAGTATTCGGCCCTATACGCAGTATTTT. Translation: CTSSIRPYTQYF.

This clonotype qualifies as large. The chain carries TRBV2 and TRBJ1-2, with a possible D match to TRBD1 (6 bases). The germline V gene encodes CDR1 SNHLY and CDR2 FYNNEI. V dropped 5 bases and J dropped 6 bases, with 13 bases sitting between them. This CDR3 contains 13 residues. CDR3 DNA sequence: TGTGCCAGCAGTCCCGGGGCAGGGGATGGCTACACCTTC. This sequence encodes CASSPGAGDGYTF.

The rearrangement uses TRBV7-8 and TRBJ2-1; D is tentatively TRBD1 or TRBD2 (5 bases each). V gave up 5 bases and J gave up 6 bases, with 14 bases separating them. CDR3 size: 14 residues. Germline lookup yields CDR1 SGHVS and CDR2 FQNEAQ. CDR3: CASSGAHGVNEQFF. The CDR3 DNA reads as TGTGCCAGCAGCGGGGCCCACGGGGTCAATGAGCAGTTCTTC.

This clonotype is medium-sized (0.01 to 0.1%) in the sample. The chain has TRBV7-2 and TRBJ2-7, with 9 bases that match TRBD2. Germline lookup yields CDR1 SGHTA and CDR2 FQGNSA. V shed 3 bases and J 2 bases; nucleotides not matched to a gene: 2. The CDR3 extends over 14 amino acids. The CDR3 spells CASSFASGAYEQYF. In DNA, the CDR3 is TGTGCCAGCAGCTTTGCTAGCGGGGCCTACGAGCAGTACTTC.

This clonotype is large (0.1 to 1%). V gene TRBV29-1 combines with J gene TRBJ2-5; the D is unclear. V lost 4 bases and J 2 bases, leaving 14 bases between the germline ends. The CDR3 contains 14 residues. CDR1 is SQVTM and CDR2 is ANQGSEA in the germline V gene. CDR3 loop: CSVVTRAVQETQYF. In DNA, the CDR3 is TGCAGCGTTGTTACCCGGGCAGTACAAGAGACCCAGTACTTC.

This clonotype is labeled large. The chain uses TRBV2 and TRBJ2-1; no reliable D call. V was shortened by 8 bases and J by 4 bases, with 12 bases between the two germline ends. CDR1 and CDR2 from the germline V gene are SNHLY and FYNNEI. CDR3 size: 13 residues. Written as DNA, the CDR3 is TGTGCCAGCGGGTTTGGCAGTTACAATGAGCAGTTCTTC. As protein: CASGFGSYNEQFF.

Sample share makes this clonotype large. This chain joins TRBV3-1 and TRBJ2-7, with D possibly matching TRBD1 (6 bases). V shed 4 bases and J shed 3 bases, with 10 bases lying between them. The length of the CDR3 is 13 residues. Per the germline V gene, CDR1 is LGHDT and CDR2 is YNNKEL (reference sequence). CDR3 in amino acids: CASSRDTGYEQYF. CDR3 coding DNA: TGTGCCAGCAGCCGGGACACTGGCTACGAGCAGTACTTC.

This clonotype is medium-sized. The rearrangement uses TRBV19 and TRBJ1-5; unclear D gene. CDR1 is LNHDA, CDR2 SQIVND, per germline (reference sequence). The V and J ends lost 4 bases and 6 bases respectively, with 4 bases between them. This CDR3 region has 11 residues. The CDR3 reads CASSNGQPQHF. The CDR3 DNA sequence: TGTGCCAGTAGTAATGGTCAGCCCCAGCATTTT. Variable domain in full (rest from reference TRBV19 and TRBJ1-5): DGGITQSPKYLFRKEGQNVTLSCEQNLNHDAMYWYRQDPGQGLRLIYYSQIVNDFQKGDIAEGYSVSREKKESFPLTVTSAQKNPTAFYLCASSNGQPQHFGDGTRLSIL.

This clonotype is large (0.1 to 1%) in the sample. This rearrangement joins TRBV28 to TRBJ2-7; D possibly corresponds to TRBD2 (6 bases). The CDR3 totals 17 residues. Trimming left V 7 bases short and J 0 bases short, with 22 bases between. Germline assignment: CDR1 MDHEN and CDR2 SYDVKM. The CDR3 loop reads CASTGRNDGSSSYEQYF. The CDR3 DNA is TGTGCCAGCACCGGGAGAAACGACGGGTCGAGCTCCTACGAGCAGTACTTC.

This clonotype is termed medium-sized. This chain links TRBV20-1 with TRBJ2-7, with a possible D match to TRBD2 (6 bases). Trimming pared 1 base from V and 5 bases from J, leaving 12 bases between. The CDR3 consists of 13 residues. The germline V gene encodes CDR1 DFQATT and CDR2 SNEGSKA (reference sequence). CDR3 DNA sequence: TGCAGTGCTAGAGGACTAGGGACCGACGAGCAGTACTTC. Protein sequence: CSARGLGTDEQYF.